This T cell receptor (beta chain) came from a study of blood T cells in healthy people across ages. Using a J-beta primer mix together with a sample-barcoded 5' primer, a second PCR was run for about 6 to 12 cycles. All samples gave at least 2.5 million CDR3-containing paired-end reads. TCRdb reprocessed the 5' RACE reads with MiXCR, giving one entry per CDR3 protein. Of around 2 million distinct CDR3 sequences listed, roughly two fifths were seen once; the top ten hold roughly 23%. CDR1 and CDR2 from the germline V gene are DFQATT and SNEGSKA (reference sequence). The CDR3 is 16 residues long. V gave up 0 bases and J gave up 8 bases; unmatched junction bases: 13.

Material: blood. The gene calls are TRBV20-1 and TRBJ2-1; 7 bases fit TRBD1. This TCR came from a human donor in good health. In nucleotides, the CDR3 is TGCAGTGCTAGAGACCCCACAGGGGCGGATAGGTATGAGCAGTTCTTC. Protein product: CSARDPTGADRYEQFF.